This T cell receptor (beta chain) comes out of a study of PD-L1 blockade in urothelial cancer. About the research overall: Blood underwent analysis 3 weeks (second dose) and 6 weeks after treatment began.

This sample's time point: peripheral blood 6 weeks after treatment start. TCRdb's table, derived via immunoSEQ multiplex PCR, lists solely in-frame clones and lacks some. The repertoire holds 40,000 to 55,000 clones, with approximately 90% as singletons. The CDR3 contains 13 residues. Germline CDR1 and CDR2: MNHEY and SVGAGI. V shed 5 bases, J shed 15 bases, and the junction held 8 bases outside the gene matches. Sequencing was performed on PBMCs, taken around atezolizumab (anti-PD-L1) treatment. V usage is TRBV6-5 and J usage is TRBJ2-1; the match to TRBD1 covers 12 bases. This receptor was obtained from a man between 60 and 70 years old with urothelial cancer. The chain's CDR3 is CASSQGQGATLFF. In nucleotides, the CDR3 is TGTGCCAGCAGTCAGGGACAGGGGGCGACTCTGTTCTTC.